Listed below are T cell receptor beta chains from one sample, sequenced in a study of identical twins. Each CDR3 protein is one row after TCRdb ran MiXCR on the 5' RACE reads. The sample lists more than 1.5 million distinct CDR3 sequences, around 33% occurring once. Sequenced material: cord blood. All receptors derive from a newborn girl in good health. Both conserved end residues are part of each CDR3. The D gene is left open where the match is weak. Some rows have no size entry. The others give once, few or many, or a class for an expanded clone.

>TRBD1|TRBJ2-7|few|TRBV29-1
CSVEGQVGNEQYF
TGCAGCGTAGAGGGACAGGTGGGGAACGAGCAGTACTTC
>.|TRBJ1-6|once|TRBV24-1
CATSDLHAYNSPLHF
TGTGCCACCAGTGATTTGCACGCTTATAATTCACCCCTCCACTTT
>.|TRBJ1-1|few|TRBV20-1
CSARDLEGLDTEAFF
TGCAGTGCTAGAGATTTAGAGGGCTTGGACACTGAAGCTTTCTTT
>.|TRBJ1-2|.|TRBV3-1
CASSPRQTYGYTF
TGTGCCAGCAGCCCCAGACAGACCTATGGCTACACCTTC
>TRBD2|TRBJ2-2|.|TRBV28
CASSLWGRGLANTGELFF
TGTGCCAGCAGTTTATGGGGACGGGGACTAGCGAACACCGGGGAGCTGTTTTTT
>TRBD2|TRBJ2-3|few|TRBV4-2
CASSQGAASGLGNTQYF
TGTGCCAGCAGCCAAGGTGCGGCTAGCGGGCTAGGGAATACGCAGTATTTT
>TRBD2|TRBJ2-1|.|TRBV5-1
CASSSSLSGGSYNEQFF
TGCGCCAGCAGCTCATCGTTAAGCGGGGGCTCCTACAATGAGCAGTTCTTC
>TRBD2|TRBJ2-7|.|TRBV3-1
CASSQEGLAGADYEQYF
TGTGCCAGCAGCCAAGAAGGACTAGCGGGAGCGGACTACGAGCAGTACTTC
>TRBD2|TRBJ2-7|.|TRBV4-2
CASHPGTSGYEQYF
TGTGCCAGCCACCCCGGGACTAGCGGGTACGAGCAGTACTTC
>TRBD2|TRBJ2-1|.|TRBV20-1
CSAVAGPSYNEQFF
TGCAGTGCTGTAGCGGGGCCCTCCTACAATGAGCAGTTCTTC
>TRBD1|TRBJ1-4|few|TRBV29-1
CSVGDRGREKLFF
TGCAGCGTTGGGGACAGGGGGAGGGAAAAACTGTTTTTT
>TRBD1|TRBJ1-2|.|TRBV7-2
CASSIRTGGSGGYTF
TGTGCCAGCAGCATAAGAACAGGGGGCTCTGGTGGCTACACCTTC
>.|TRBJ1-5|.|TRBV21-1
CASSKVRGFGNQPQHF
TGTGCCAGCAGCAAAGTTCGGGGATTTGGCAATCAGCCCCAGCATTTT
>TRBD2|TRBJ2-1|.|TRBV5-1
CASSQSWGGSYNEQFF
TGCGCCAGCAGCCAGTCCTGGGGAGGGTCCTACAATGAGCAGTTCTTC
>TRBD2|TRBJ2-5|.|TRBV3-1
CASSQVSGDLQYF
TGTGCCAGCAGCCAAGTGAGCGGGGATTTACAGTACTTC
>.|TRBJ2-7|.|TRBV18
CASSPRGADHEQYF
TGTGCCAGCTCACCGCGAGGGGCGGACCACGAGCAGTACTTC
>TRBD2|TRBJ2-7|few|TRBV3-1
CASSWVGLAPSLNEQYF
TGTGCCAGCAGCTGGGTGGGACTAGCGCCCTCCTTGAACGAGCAGTACTTC
>TRBD1|TRBJ2-7|many|TRBV29-1
CSVRDRGYEQYF
TGCAGCGTTCGGGACAGGGGTTATGAGCAGTACTTC
>.|TRBJ2-5|.|TRBV24-1
CATADGFQETQYF
TGTGCCACCGCCGACGGTTTTCAAGAGACCCAGTACTTC
>.|TRBJ1-4|.|TRBV12-3/TRBV12-4
CASSYLTGTPSEKLFF
TGTGCCAGCAGTTACCTAACAGGGACTCCTAGTGAAAAACTGTTTTTT
>TRBD1|TRBJ1-2|few|TRBV6-1
CASSVTRQGDYGYTF
TGTGCCAGCAGTGTAACGAGACAGGGAGACTATGGCTACACCTTC
>.|TRBJ2-7|many|TRBV3-1
CASSQLGEQYF
TGTGCCAGCAGTCAACTAGGCGAGCAGTACTTC